This is a list of T cell receptor beta chains from one sample in a study of Ad26.COV2.S vaccination and SARS-CoV-2 variants. Using immunoSEQ multiplex PCR, the repertoire was profiled, and TCRdb retains in-frame clones only, with some absent. The sample lists over 250,000 clones; 87% were seen once. This specimen was peripheral blood, taken in a trial of Ad26.COV2.S vaccine versus placebo. The origin of the receptors is a person aged 18-60 years who received the Ad26.COV2.S COVID-19 vaccine or a placebo. Each CDR3 is given without its conserved first and last residue. The order of the fields is CDR3 protein, CDR3 length, clone size, V gene, J gene. Not every row has a clone size; where given, it reads once, few, many or a size class.

CDR3aa: ASSFGIEQY
len: 9
abundance: -
v_gene: TRBV11-2
j_gene: TRBJ2-7

CDR3aa: ASSPTGFYNEQF
len: 12
abundance: once
v_gene: TRBV13
j_gene: TRBJ2-1

CDR3aa: ASSQWGVNEQF
len: 11
abundance: once
v_gene: TRBV14
j_gene: TRBJ2-1

CDR3aa: AWSFSVSLTYEQY
len: 13
abundance: -
v_gene: TRBV30
j_gene: TRBJ2-7

CDR3aa: ASSPGTRQETQY
len: 12
abundance: -
v_gene: TRBV4-1
j_gene: TRBJ2-5

CDR3aa: ASSLERGQAGYT
len: 12
abundance: -
v_gene: TRBV7-9
j_gene: TRBJ1-2

CDR3aa: ASSGGQGGTVNEKLF
len: 15
abundance: -
v_gene: TRBV7-9
j_gene: TRBJ1-4

CDR3aa: ASRGDRSSYNEQF
len: 13
abundance: -
v_gene: TRBV4-2
j_gene: TRBJ2-1

CDR3aa: ASSPSEGARNTEAF
len: 14
abundance: once
v_gene: TRBV18
j_gene: TRBJ1-1

CDR3aa: ASSLNPTEYDTQY
len: 13
abundance: -
v_gene: TRBV7-3
j_gene: TRBJ2-3

CDR3aa: ATSDGQGSWGTGELF
len: 15
abundance: -
v_gene: TRBV24-1
j_gene: TRBJ2-2

CDR3aa: ASSQNRGAYTEAF
len: 13
abundance: -
v_gene: TRBV5-5
j_gene: TRBJ1-1

CDR3aa: ASSLNRDPGELF
len: 12
abundance: once
v_gene: TRBV13
j_gene: TRBJ2-2

CDR3aa: ACRSSGANVLT
len: 11
abundance: -
v_gene: TRBV30
j_gene: TRBJ2-6

CDR3aa: ASSLGETQY
len: 9
abundance: -
v_gene: TRBV27
j_gene: TRBJ2-5

CDR3aa: ASSPRASGKNEQF
len: 13
abundance: -
v_gene: TRBV3-1/TRBV3-2
j_gene: TRBJ2-1

CDR3aa: ASSLQAGGGAGELF
len: 14
abundance: once
v_gene: TRBV27
j_gene: TRBJ2-2

CDR3aa: ASSVQGLSGNTIY
len: 13
abundance: -
v_gene: TRBV5-1
j_gene: TRBJ1-3

CDR3aa: AISESRDSNPNTGELF
len: 16
abundance: -
v_gene: TRBV10-3
j_gene: TRBJ2-2

CDR3aa: ASSLRPNTEAF
len: 11
abundance: -
v_gene: TRBV5-6
j_gene: TRBJ1-1

CDR3aa: ASSPADFPGQGDESYEQY
len: 18
abundance: -
v_gene: TRBV21-1
j_gene: TRBJ2-7

CDR3aa: AWSVLARGKNTEAF
len: 14
abundance: -
v_gene: TRBV30
j_gene: TRBJ1-1

CDR3aa: ASSSQGNYGYT
len: 11
abundance: once
v_gene: TRBV5-1
j_gene: TRBJ1-2

CDR3aa: ASGRSMTVLTEAF
len: 13
abundance: -
v_gene: TRBV30
j_gene: TRBJ1-1

CDR3aa: ASSPIRNTEAF
len: 11
abundance: -
v_gene: TRBV3-1/TRBV3-2
j_gene: TRBJ1-1

CDR3aa: ASSPPDEELF
len: 10
abundance: -
v_gene: TRBV5-4
j_gene: TRBJ2-2

CDR3aa: AISESGMQTYEQY
len: 13
abundance: -
v_gene: TRBV10-3
j_gene: TRBJ2-7

CDR3aa: ASSPDERGEQF
len: 11
abundance: -
v_gene: TRBV11-2
j_gene: TRBJ2-1

CDR3aa: ASSYSRDLQETQY
len: 13
abundance: -
v_gene: TRBV6-5
j_gene: TRBJ2-5

CDR3aa: ASSVQAGGGIGELF
len: 14
abundance: once
v_gene: TRBV9
j_gene: TRBJ2-2

CDR3aa: ASSPGTTNEKLF
len: 12
abundance: -
v_gene: TRBV5-1
j_gene: TRBJ1-4

CDR3aa: ASSAPGAPGELF
len: 12
abundance: -
v_gene: TRBV6-6
j_gene: TRBJ2-2

CDR3aa: ASSPGGSYEQY
len: 11
abundance: -
v_gene: TRBV5-1
j_gene: TRBJ2-7

CDR3aa: ASSLVAVSSYNEQF
len: 14
abundance: -
v_gene: TRBV5-8
j_gene: TRBJ2-1

CDR3aa: ASSTRGSTDTQY
len: 12
abundance: once
v_gene: TRBV7-2
j_gene: TRBJ2-3

CDR3aa: ASSPGAVNYGYT
len: 12
abundance: -
v_gene: TRBV18
j_gene: TRBJ1-2

CDR3aa: ASSPGQGRGNQPQH
len: 14
abundance: -
v_gene: TRBV6-6
j_gene: TRBJ1-5

CDR3aa: AWSVKGFTGELF
len: 12
abundance: -
v_gene: TRBV30
j_gene: TRBJ2-2

CDR3aa: ASSDQGYQPQH
len: 11
abundance: few
v_gene: TRBV2
j_gene: TRBJ1-5

CDR3aa: ASRTGSGLANEQF
len: 13
abundance: -
v_gene: TRBV27
j_gene: TRBJ2-1

CDR3aa: ASSLVVGTYEQY
len: 12
abundance: -
v_gene: TRBV5-1
j_gene: TRBJ2-7

CDR3aa: ASSVSGRADTQY
len: 12
abundance: few
v_gene: TRBV9
j_gene: TRBJ2-3

CDR3aa: ASRATGTYGYT
len: 11
abundance: -
v_gene: TRBV5-1
j_gene: TRBJ1-2

CDR3aa: ASSPPGANNEKLF
len: 13
abundance: -
v_gene: TRBV6-2/TRBV6-3
j_gene: TRBJ1-4

CDR3aa: ASSSGGDTGELF
len: 12
abundance: -
v_gene: TRBV19
j_gene: TRBJ2-2

CDR3aa: ASSQSGVDTRTSSGNTIY
len: 18
abundance: -
v_gene: TRBV23-1
j_gene: TRBJ1-3

CDR3aa: ASSVGNLDTQY
len: 11
abundance: -
v_gene: TRBV9
j_gene: TRBJ2-3

CDR3aa: ASSIHDTVSNQPQH
len: 14
abundance: -
v_gene: TRBV19
j_gene: TRBJ1-5

CDR3aa: ASIFYEQY
len: 8
abundance: -
v_gene: TRBV11-3
j_gene: TRBJ2-7

CDR3aa: ASSADYTDTQY
len: 11
abundance: many
v_gene: TRBV2
j_gene: TRBJ2-3

CDR3aa: ASRDRTTRDEQF
len: 12
abundance: -
v_gene: TRBV6-5
j_gene: TRBJ2-1

CDR3aa: ASQQGVSEKLF
len: 11
abundance: -
v_gene: TRBV5-1
j_gene: TRBJ1-4

CDR3aa: ASGRTGELF
len: 9
abundance: -
v_gene: TRBV5-1
j_gene: TRBJ2-2

CDR3aa: ASSSGTRSTYEQY
len: 13
abundance: -
v_gene: TRBV5-1
j_gene: TRBJ2-7

CDR3aa: ASSLEGTSTDTQY
len: 13
abundance: once
v_gene: TRBV5-8
j_gene: TRBJ2-3

CDR3aa: ASRRRGELNEKLF
len: 13
abundance: -
v_gene: TRBV7-9
j_gene: TRBJ1-4

CDR3aa: ASSLVRGQSYEQY
len: 13
abundance: -
v_gene: TRBV7-9
j_gene: TRBJ2-7

CDR3aa: ASSESAAGQSLSSYNSPLH
len: 19
abundance: -
v_gene: TRBV10-1
j_gene: TRBJ1-6

CDR3aa: ASSQLAGGPADTQY
len: 14
abundance: -
v_gene: TRBV4-2
j_gene: TRBJ2-3